What follows describes a single T cell receptor beta chain. The antigen this receptor binds is unknown. There are no base qualities to consult, and no much larger clone falls within one base. This sample's time point label indicates: week 47, end of study. Each vaccine dose, consisting of 300 ug of a 20-mer mutant IDH1 peptide in Montanide, was administered subcutaneously with topical imiquimod. Patients were given eight vaccinations, in weeks 1, 3, 5, 7, 11, 15, 19 and 23, which matched visits V03 through V10. Donors had newly diagnosed WHO grade 3 or 4 IDH1-mutant astrocytomas with loss of nuclear ATRX. The samples were drawn from NOA16, a multicentre, single-arm, open-label phase I trial in Germany that tested a mutant IDH1 peptide vaccine in humans for the first time. Genomic DNA for TCRB sequencing was extracted from EDTA blood using the DNeasy Blood and Tissue Kit. The germline V and J ends show losses of 4 bases and 10 bases respectively, and no gene match explains 7 bases of the junction. The germline V gene supplies CDR1 SGHDT and CDR2 YYEEEE. The CDR3 holds 13 amino acids from the cysteine to the phenylalanine. CDR3 DNA is the only sequence kept; it has 39 bases, read in frame from the first base.

Library prep was done by the immunoSEQ multiplex PCR assay. The hsTCRB Kit was used according to the manufacturer's protocol to amplify rearranged TCR beta chain sequences. An Illumina MiSeq was used to sequence the TCRB libraries. As for the authors' bioinformatics: The kit vendor's proprietary platform handled demultiplexing, trimming and gene mapping. TCRdb obtained this table from immuneACCESS and retained in-frame rearrangements with V and J assigned. These tables miss some clones; where compared with another copy, unresolved V genes account for less than half of the shortfall, and the remainder is unexplained. V, J and clone size are taken as reported in that table, and D and trimming were inferred from the DNA itself. Recorded for this sample are 10,000 to 15,000 clones; roughly 79% of them occurred a single time. Approximately 4.1% of the sample goes to the ten largest clones. The data were obtained in a study of a mutant IDH1 vaccine in newly diagnosed glioma (dated by TCRdb to the early 2020s). For context, the study as a whole: Vaccination started 4-6 weeks after radiotherapy alone, or was given together with temozolomide cycles in the groups whose treatment included chemotherapy. For exploratory analyses, longitudinal TCRB deep sequencing was carried out in roughly 23 treated patients wherever samples were available. The week-35 safety follow-up was designated visit V12, and the week-47 end of study was designated visit V13. Six visits were used for peripheral blood collection: V03 (baseline), V05, V07, V10, V12 and V13. Of the 30 to 35 patients who were treated, approximately 60% were male and around 38% were female, and the mean age was about 40 years. Prior to enrollment, patients had been given standard therapy consisting of radiotherapy alone, temozolomide alone, or radiochemotherapy with temozolomide, with the combination given to most patients. Paper-wide results and their limitations: PBMC samples for TCRB deep sequencing were selected based on availability. Pseudoprogression seemed to be unrelated to changes in the top peripheral T cell clonotypes found by TCRB sequencing. Across multiple MHC alleles, vaccine-induced immune responses were seen in around 94% of patients. It was noted by the authors that analyses of patient blood samples could not be reproduced owing to sample limitations.

The sample here was PBMCs, taken from a glioma patient whose treatment included an IDH1 peptide vaccine. This sequence uses TRBV5-6 and TRBJ1-1, with TRBD1 matching 10 junction bases. The TCR originated in a woman aged 40 to 49 with glioma. The encoded CDR3 is CASSQDRGRRAFF. The nucleotide sequence reads as follows: TGTGCCAGCAGCCAAGACAGGGGGCGGCGAGCTTTCTTT.